A selection of T cell receptor beta chains follows, all from one sample in a study of shared clonotypes between healthy human individuals. Measured with immunoSEQ multiplex PCR; TCRdb has only the in-frame clones, and not every one. The table shows 1.4 million to 1.5 million clones, with roughly 96% occurring only once. Sequencing used naive CD4+ T cells sorted from blood. The origin of the receptors is a man younger than 40 in good health. Both conserved end residues are part of each CDR3.

j_call v_call cdr3_aa
TRBJ2-1 TRBV6-5 CASSRTGGSYNEQFF
TRBJ2-7 TRBV15 CATSRDRVARGYEQYF
TRBJ2-7 TRBV5-1 CASSFQPGQGENEQYF
TRBJ2-1 TRBV28 CASRSDRGGYNEQFF
TRBJ1-5 TRBV10-3 CAISEGGGGNQPQHF
TRBJ2-3 TRBV19 CATQGGTSTDTQYF
TRBJ1-4 TRBV28 CASRGQGDEKLFF
TRBJ1-1 TRBV6-1 CASSESVGGLMNTEAFF
TRBJ1-2 TRBV5-1 CASSLASGSNYGYTF
TRBJ1-5 TRBV27 CASREIGGGNNQPQHF
TRBJ2-5 TRBV18 CASESTRETQYF
TRBJ1-2 TRBV18 CASSPQGAEDYGYTF
TRBJ2-5 TRBV5-1 CASSSPLGQGGETQYF
TRBJ2-5 TRBV7-8 CASSRVVHVGQETQYF
TRBJ1-3 TRBV6-1 CASSTTGSGNTIYF
TRBJ2-7 TRBV13 CASSPAGTGGRRVEQYF
TRBJ2-7 TRBV2 CASKRGGYEQYF
TRBJ2-7 TRBV5-4 CASSINYRGSYEQYF
TRBJ2-5 TRBV5-1 CASRLQGLETQYF
TRBJ1-5 TRBV5-1 CASSPQGAGQPQHF
TRBJ2-5 TRBV12-5 CASGLGRLAGVGETQYF
TRBJ2-3 TRBV19 CASSIMASPDTQYF
TRBJ2-5 TRBV2 CASSEASGAAGTQYF
TRBJ2-1 TRBV5-1 CASSEPVINEQFF
TRBJ1-5 TRBV28 CASSRQGINQPQHF
TRBJ1-5 TRBV27 CASSLGDRLNQPQHF
TRBJ2-2 TRBV10-2 CASSELLSTGELFF
TRBJ2-5 TRBV5-1 CASSWTPQETQYF
TRBJ2-1 TRBV5-1 CASSLSGGVTNEQFF
TRBJ2-1 TRBV29-1 CSVELRSYNEQFF
TRBJ1-2 TRBV6-5 CASSYRGLGARGGYTF
TRBJ1-1 TRBV5-1 CASSLEGGQNTEAFF
TRBJ1-3 TRBV4-3 CASSQDQGNTIYF
TRBJ2-2 TRBV6-1 CASSEIRAAGELFF
TRBJ1-2 TRBV5-1 CASSATTSRGGYGYTF
TRBJ2-5 TRBV5-6 CASSVEGLETQYF
TRBJ2-7 TRBV5-1 CASSLPAGSSEQYF
TRBJ2-7 TRBV28 CASSTPDRAGSYEQYF
TRBJ2-2 TRBV5-1 CASSFGGQGTNTGELFF
TRBJ2-2 TRBV28 CASSLLGPGIGGELFF
TRBJ2-3 TRBV27 CASSGRALSTDTQYF
TRBJ2-5 TRBV2 CASSRMAETQYF
TRBJ1-2 TRBV5-1 CASSLGTGVGYTF
TRBJ2-2 TRBV10-1 CASSEAGIRELFF
TRBJ2-2 TRBV5-1 CASSWATSAGELFF
TRBJ2-7 TRBV19 CASSPLAGGPEQYF
TRBJ2-5 TRBV10-3 CAISERETQYF
TRBJ1-2 TRBV27 CASSFRQPNNYGYTF
TRBJ2-7 TRBV28 CATLGANYEQYF
TRBJ1-5 TRBV28 CASSLRTDSRYQPQHF
TRBJ1-2 TRBV2 CASRARAVLGGYTF
TRBJ1-1 TRBV29-1 CSVEVRTTGAFF
TRBJ2-7 TRBV21-1 CASGYLSYEQYF
TRBJ2-1 TRBV5-1 CASTWGLAGGPPMPYNEQFF
TRBJ2-2 TRBV19 CASTAIANTGELFF